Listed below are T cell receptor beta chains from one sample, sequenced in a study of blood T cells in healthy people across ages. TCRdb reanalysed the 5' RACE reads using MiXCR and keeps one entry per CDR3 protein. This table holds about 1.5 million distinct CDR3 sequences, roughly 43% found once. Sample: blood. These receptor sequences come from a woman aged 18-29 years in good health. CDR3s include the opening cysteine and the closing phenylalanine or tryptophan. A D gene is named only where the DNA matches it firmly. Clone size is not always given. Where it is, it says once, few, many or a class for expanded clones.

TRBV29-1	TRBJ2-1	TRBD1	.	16	CSVEGSRQGAINEQFF	TGCAGCGTTGAAGGGTCCCGACAGGGGGCAATCAATGAGCAGTTCTTC
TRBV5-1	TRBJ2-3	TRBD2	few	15	CASSLEERDPGTQYF	TGCGCCAGCAGCTTGGAGGAGCGGGATCCGGGTACGCAGTATTTT
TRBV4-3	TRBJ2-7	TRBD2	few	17	CASSQVALAGGTYEQYF	TGCGCCAGCAGCCAAGTTGCACTAGCGGGGGGTACCTACGAGCAGTACTTC
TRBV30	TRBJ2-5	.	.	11	CAWSALEEQYF	TGTGCCTGGAGCGCGCTGGAGGAGCAGTACTTC
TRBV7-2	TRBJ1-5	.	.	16	CASSLAGANSNQPQHF	TGTGCCAGCAGCTTAGCGGGGGCGAATAGCAATCAGCCCCAGCATTTT
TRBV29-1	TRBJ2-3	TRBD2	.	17	CSVDGTSGGGTRGTQYF	TGCAGCGTTGATGGGACTAGCGGAGGGGGCACACGAGGTACGCAGTATTTT
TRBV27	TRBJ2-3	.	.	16	CASSLIPGAYTDAQYF	TGTGCCAGCAGTTTAATCCCTGGGGCCTACACAGATGCGCAGTATTTT
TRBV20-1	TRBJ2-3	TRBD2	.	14	CSAGGLARPDTQYF	TGCAGTGCTGGTGGACTAGCGAGGCCAGATACGCAGTATTTT
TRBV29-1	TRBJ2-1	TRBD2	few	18	CSVGRRASGGLVYNEQFF	TGCAGCGTTGGCAGAAGGGCTAGCGGGGGGTTGGTGTACAATGAGCAGTTCTTC
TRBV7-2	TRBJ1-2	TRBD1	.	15	CASSRGTGGSYGYTF	TGTGCCAGCAGCAGAGGGACAGGGGGAAGCTATGGCTACACCTTC
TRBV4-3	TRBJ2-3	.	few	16	CASSQVQSSRYDTQYF	TGCGCCAGCAGCCAAGTTCAGTCGAGTCGATATGATACGCAGTATTTT
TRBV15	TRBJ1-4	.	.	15	CATSRAPAQRGKLFF	TGTGCCACCAGCAGAGCCCCCGCCCAGCGAGGAAAACTGTTTTTT
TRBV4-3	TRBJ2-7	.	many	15	CASSQGVRGRYEQYF	TGCGCCAGCAGCCAAGGCGTGAGGGGGAGATACGAGCAGTACTTC
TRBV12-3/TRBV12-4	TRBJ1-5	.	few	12	CASSAPNQPQHF	TGTGCCAGCAGCGCCCCTAATCAGCCCCAGCATTTT
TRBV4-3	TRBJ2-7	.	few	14	CASSPGTSYNEQYF	TGCGCCAGCAGCCCCGGGACTTCCTACAATGAGCAGTACTTC
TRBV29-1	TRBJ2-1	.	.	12	CSVVGGYNEQFF	TGCAGCGTTGTTGGCGGATACAATGAGCAGTTCTTC
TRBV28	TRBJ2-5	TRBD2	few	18	CASSSGLAPEEYQETQYF	TGTGCCAGCAGTTCCGGACTAGCTCCAGAAGAGTACCAAGAGACCCAGTACTTC
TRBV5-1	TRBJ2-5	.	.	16	CASSWTGDPSYNEQYF	TGCGCCAGCAGCTGGACGGGAGACCCAAGCTACAATGAGCAGTACTTC
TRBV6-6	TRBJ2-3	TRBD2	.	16	CASSPWAGGFTDTQYF	TGTGCCAGCAGCCCCTGGGCGGGAGGGTTCACAGATACGCAGTATTTT
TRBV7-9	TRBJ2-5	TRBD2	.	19	CASSHYRQRGLAEQETQYF	TGTGCCAGCAGCCATTACCGCCAAAGGGGACTAGCGGAACAAGAGACCCAGTACTTC
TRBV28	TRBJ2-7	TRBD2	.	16	CASSATRSSGVAEQYF	TGTGCCAGCAGCGCGACCCGGAGTAGCGGGGTAGCTGAGCAGTACTTC
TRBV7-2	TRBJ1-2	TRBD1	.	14	CASSTSGQVYGYTF	TGTGCCAGCAGCACGTCGGGACAGGTCTATGGCTACACCTTC
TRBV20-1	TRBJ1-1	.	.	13	CSARDGISTEAFF	TGCAGTGCTAGAGATGGGATTTCCACTGAAGCTTTCTTT
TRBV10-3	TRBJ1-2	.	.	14	CATFKEARDYGYTF	TGTGCCACCTTTAAAGAGGCCAGGGACTATGGCTACACCTTC
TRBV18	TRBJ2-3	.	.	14	CASSPGYLGDTQYF	TGTGCCAGCTCACCGGGCTACCTGGGAGATACGCAGTATTTT
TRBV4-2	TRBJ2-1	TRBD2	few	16	CASSQDGRAGANEQFF	TGTGCCAGCAGCCAAGATGGCCGAGCGGGGGCCAATGAGCAGTTCTTC
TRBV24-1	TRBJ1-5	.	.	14	CATSDPYSNQPQHF	TGTGCCACCAGTGATCCGTATAGCAATCAGCCCCAGCATTTT
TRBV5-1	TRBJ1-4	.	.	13	CASSAQPNEKLFF	TGCGCCAGCAGCGCACAGCCTAATGAAAAACTGTTTTTT
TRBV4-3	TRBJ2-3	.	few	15	CASSQGFLLTDTQYF	TGCGCCAGCAGCCAAGGGTTCCTTCTCACAGATACGCAGTATTTT
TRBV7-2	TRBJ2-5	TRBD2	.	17	CASSLGIAGDRGETQYF	TGTGCCAGCAGCTTAGGGATAGCGGGGGACCGTGGGGAGACCCAGTACTTC
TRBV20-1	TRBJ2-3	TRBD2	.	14	CSASSGLAPGTQYF	TGCAGTGCTAGTTCGGGACTAGCTCCGGGTACGCAGTATTTT
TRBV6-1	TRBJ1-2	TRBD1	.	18	CASTAATGGFGANYGYTF	TGTGCCAGCACCGCCGCGACAGGGGGCTTTGGTGCTAACTATGGCTACACCTTC
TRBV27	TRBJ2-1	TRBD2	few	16	CASSPGTSGVYNEQFF	TGTGCCAGCAGTCCGGGGACTAGCGGGGTTTACAATGAGCAGTTCTTC
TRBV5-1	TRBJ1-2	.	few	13	CASSLERDYGYTF	TGCGCCAGCAGCTTGGAAAGAGACTATGGCTACACCTTC
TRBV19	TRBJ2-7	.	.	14	CASSMTSRGHEQYF	TGTGCCAGTAGTATGACCTCCAGGGGACACGAGCAGTACTTC
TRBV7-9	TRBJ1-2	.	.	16	CASSLGSLPLGYGYTF	TGTGCCAGCAGCTTAGGTAGCCTACCCCTAGGATATGGCTACACCTTC
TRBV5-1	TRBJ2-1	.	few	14	CASGSVVSYNEQFF	TGCGCCAGCGGATCCGTTGTCTCCTACAATGAGCAGTTCTTC
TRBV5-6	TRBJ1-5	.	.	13	CASSTAVNQPQHF	TGTGCCAGCAGCACCGCAGTAAATCAGCCCCAGCATTTT
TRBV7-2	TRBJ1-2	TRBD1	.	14	CASSSTGVLLGYTF	TGTGCCAGCAGCTCTACAGGGGTCCTTCTTGGCTACACCTTC
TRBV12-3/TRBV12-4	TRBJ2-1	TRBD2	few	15	CASSRAGVRGNEQFF	TGTGCCAGCAGCCGAGCGGGGGTGCGAGGCAATGAGCAGTTCTTC
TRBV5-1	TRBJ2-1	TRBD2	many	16	CASSSGLAGTYNEQFF	TGCGCCAGCAGCTCGGGACTAGCGGGTACCTACAATGAGCAGTTCTTC